The 15 T cell receptor beta chains listed next were all sequenced from one sample in a study of early stage breast cancer tumors. Some clones are missing from TCRdb's copy, which holds only in-frame ones; the method was immunoSEQ multiplex PCR. This sample has thousands of clones; less than 75% occur once, and the top ten carry 8.5% to 10%. Sequenced material: normal breast tissue next to the tumor. The receptors were sampled from a person aged 40 to 49 with breast cancer.

V and J are TRBV29-1 and TRBJ1-2; D is undetermined. Trimming pared 0 bases from V and 7 bases from J, leaving 18 bases between. This CDR3 comprises 15 residues. From germline, CDR1 is SQVTM and CDR2 ANQGSEA. This CDR3 is CSVEDKGFGEGGYTF. CDR3 coding DNA: TGCAGCGTTGAAGACAAAGGGTTTGGAGAGGGTGGCTACACCTTC.

The chain links TRBV27 to TRBJ2-5; 7 bases match TRBD2. This CDR3 has 17 amino acids. CDR1 and CDR2 from the germline V gene are MNHEY and SMNVEV (reference sequence). V lost 6 bases, J lost 2 bases, and 15 bases stayed unmatched. The CDR3 DNA reads TGTGCCAGCAGCAAATATGTACGAGCGGGGTCACAAGAGACCCAGTACTTC. Translation gives CASSKYVRAGSQETQYF.

This clone has only a few counts. The chain recombines TRBV2 with TRBJ2-7; possible D gene TRBD2, 5 bases. Germline CDR1 reads SNHLY; CDR2 reads FYNNEI. The CDR3 totals 13 residues. The germline V and J ends were trimmed by 3 bases and 5 bases, with 11 bases remaining between them. CDR3 region: CASSDVGSHEQYF. As DNA, the CDR3 is TGTGCCAGCAGTGACGTGGGGAGCCACGAGCAGTACTTC.

The chain links TRBV2 to TRBJ2-1, with D possibly TRBD1 on 6 matching bases. CDR1 is SNHLY, CDR2 FYNNEI, per germline. Trimming shortened V by 3 bases and J by 12 bases, and 12 bases separated the two germline ends. The CDR3 totals 12 residues. The CDR3 sequence: CASSDPDSRQFF. The DNA for the CDR3 is TGTGCCAGCAGTGACCCGGACAGCAGGCAGTTCTTC.

This chain joins TRBV5-1 and TRBJ2-2; D is unclear. V was pared by 0 bases and J by 2 bases, with 8 bases between. Germline V lookup: CDR1 SGHRS, CDR2 YFSETQ. There are 15 residues in the CDR3. CDR3 in DNA: TGCGCCAGCAGCTTGGACGTGACCAACACCGGGGAGCTGTTTTTT. It codes for CASSLDVTNTGELFF. The variable domain in full, with the rest retrieved from reference TRBV5-1 and TRBJ2-2, is KAGVTQTPRYLIKTRGQQVTLSCSPISGHRSVSWYQQTPGQGLQFLFEYFSETQRNKGNFPGRFSGRQFSNSRSEMNVSTLELGDSALYLCASSLDVTNTGELFFGEGSRLTVL.

The chain is built from TRBV27 and TRBJ2-3, with 12 bases that match TRBD2. The CDR3 runs to 19 residues. With 2 bases clipped from V and 4 bases from J, the junction kept 13 bases outside the gene matches. Germline CDR1 MNHEY, CDR2 SMNVEV (reference sequence). CDR3 DNA sequence: TGTGCCAGCAGTTTAGGATATGGACTAGCGGGAAGTGAGGCAGATACGCAGTATTTT. This encodes CASSLGYGLAGSEADTQYF.

The chain carries TRBV27 and TRBJ1-2; 9 bases fit TRBD1. This CDR3 contains 15 residues. Germline CDR1 and CDR2: MNHEY and SMNVEV (reference sequence). V trimming: 1 base; J trimming: 6 bases; junction bases outside the gene matches: 6. The CDR3 nucleotides read TGTGCCAGCAGTTTATTGGGGACAGGGCCCAATGGCTACACCTTC. This codes for CASSLLGTGPNGYTF.

The rearrangement joins TRBV9 to TRBJ2-3; TRBD2 aligns across 8 bases. The germline V gene encodes CDR1 SGDLS and CDR2 YYNGEE. The CDR3 is 15 residues long. With 4 bases clipped from V and 4 bases from J, the junction kept 8 bases outside the gene matches. Here the CDR3 DNA reads TGTGCCAGCAGCACGGCCGGGACTAGAGCAGATACGCAGTATTTT. Protein sequence: CASSTAGTRADTQYF.

To note about this clone: Its ends do not fully match the called genes, so a read error is possible. The rearrangement links TRBV7-7 to TRBJ2-1; 14 bases fit TRBD2. Germline V gene data show CDR1 as SSHAT and CDR2 as FNYEAQ (reference sequence). The CDR3 contains 16 residues. The CDR3 DNA sequence: TGTGCTAGCAGCTTAGGACTAGCGGGAGGAGACAATGAGCAGTTCTTC. Protein product: CASSLGLAGGDNEQFF.

J is TRBJ2-5 and V is TRBV30; D not resolved. This CDR3 spans 12 amino acids. In germline, CDR1 is GTSNPN, CDR2 SVGIG (reference sequence). Trimming took off 0 bases at V and 5 bases at J, with 7 bases between the two ends. The CDR3 DNA reads as TGTGCCTGGAGTGTAATGGGGGAGACCCAGTACTTC. This sequence encodes CAWSVMGETQYF.

The V and J genes are TRBV19 and TRBJ1-1; 9 bases are a match to TRBD1. The CDR3 runs 17 residues. J was trimmed by 1 base and V by 2 bases; bases with no gene match: 8. Germline assignment: CDR1 LNHDA and CDR2 SQIVND (reference sequence). CDR3 protein: CASSIRRGTGTNTEAFF. CDR3 coding DNA: TGTGCCAGTAGTATAAGAAGAGGGACAGGGACGAACACTGAAGCTTTCTTT.

The rearrangement uses TRBV11-3 and TRBJ2-7; 7 bases agree with TRBD2. V dropped 1 base and J dropped 4; count of bases not matched to a gene: 1. Germline lookup yields CDR1 SGHNT and CDR2 YENEEA. This CDR3 has 13 amino acids. CDR3 amino acids: CASSLGGSYEQYF. The CDR3 DNA follows: TGTGCCAGCAGCTTAGGCGGGAGTTACGAGCAGTACTTC. Drawing the rest from reference TRBV11-3 and TRBJ2-7, the complete variable domain is EAGVVQSPRYKIIEKKQPVAFWCNPISGHNTLYWYLQNLGQGPELLIRYENEEAVDDSQLPKDRFSAERLKGVDSTLKIQPAELGDSAVYLCASSLGGSYEQYFGPGTRLTVT.

The chain has TRBV7-9 and TRBJ2-7; 8 nucleotides agree with TRBD2. From germline, CDR1 is SEHNR and CDR2 FQNEAQ (reference sequence). Unmatched junction bases numbered 16, after V lost 2 bases and J lost 4 bases. The CDR3 runs 18 residues. The CDR3: CASSLSLQVRASGYEQYF. The CDR3, as DNA: TGTGCCAGCAGCTTAAGTTTACAGGTTCGCGCTAGCGGGTACGAGCAGTACTTC. Supplemented by reference TRBV7-9 and TRBJ2-7, the full variable domain reads DTGVSQNPRHKITKRGQNVTFRCDPISEHNRLYWYRQTLGQGPEFLTYFQNEAQLEKSRLLSDRFSAERPKGSFSTLEIQRTEQGDSAMYLCASSLSLQVRASGYEQYFGPGTRLTVT.

The V and J genes are TRBV6-1 and TRBJ1-1; unclear D gene. Germline assignment: CDR1 MNHNS and CDR2 SASEGT. Trimming took 2 bases from V and 3 from J, leaving 16 bases between them. The CDR3 extends over 16 amino acids. The CDR3 DNA reads TGTGCCAGCAGTGAAACGATGCGGGGATTCGACACTGAAGCTTTCTTT. This gives the protein CASSETMRGFDTEAFF.

The J gene is TRBJ2-1, the V gene TRBV10-3; 11 bases are shared with TRBD1. Trimming cost V 7 bases and J 8 bases; bases outside gene matches: 7. The germline gives CDR1 ENHRY, CDR2 SYGVKD. This CDR3 contains 14 residues. This CDR3 is CAITPDRGLDEQFF. The CDR3 nucleotides read TGTGCCATCACCCCGGACAGGGGGCTAGATGAGCAGTTCTTC.